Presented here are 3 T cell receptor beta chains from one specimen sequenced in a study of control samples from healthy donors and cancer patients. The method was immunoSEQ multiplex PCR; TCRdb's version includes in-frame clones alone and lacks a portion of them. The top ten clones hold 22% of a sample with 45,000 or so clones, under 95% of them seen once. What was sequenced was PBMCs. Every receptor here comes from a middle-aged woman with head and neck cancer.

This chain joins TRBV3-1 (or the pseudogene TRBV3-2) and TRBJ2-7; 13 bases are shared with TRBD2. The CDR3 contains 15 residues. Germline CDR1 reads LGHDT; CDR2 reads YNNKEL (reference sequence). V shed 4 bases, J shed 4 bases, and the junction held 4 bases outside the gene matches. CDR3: CASSPTSGGIYEQYF. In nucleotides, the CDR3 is TGTGCCAGCAGCCCGACTAGCGGGGGGATATACGAGCAGTACTTC.

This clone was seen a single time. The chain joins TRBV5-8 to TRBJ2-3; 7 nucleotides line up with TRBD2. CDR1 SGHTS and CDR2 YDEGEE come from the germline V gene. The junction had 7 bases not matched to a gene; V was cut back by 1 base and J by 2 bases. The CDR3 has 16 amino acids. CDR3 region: CASSLYRGEITDTQYF. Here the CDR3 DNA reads TGTGCCAGCAGCTTGTATCGGGGGGAAATCACAGATACGCAGTATTTT.

In nucleotides, the CDR3 is TGCAGCGTTGAAGAAAATGGTGAGCAGTTCTTC. Its translation: CSVEENGEQFF. The rearrangement uses TRBV29-1 and TRBJ2-1; D gene ambiguous. This CDR3 is 11 amino acids long. The germline V and J ends were trimmed by 0 bases and 9 bases, with 6 bases remaining between them. The germline V gene encodes CDR1 SQVTM and CDR2 ANQGSEA.